These 25 T cell receptor beta chains were sequenced from one sample in a study of OX40 agonist ivuxolimab in advanced cancers. Repertoires were generated with immunoSEQ multiplex PCR, while TCRdb's copy carries only in-frame clones and drops some. Of some 65,000 clones listed, around 90% are singletons. The sequenced sample was CD4+ or CD8+ T cells sorted from blood, obtained in a trial of the OX40 agonist ivuxolimab. The receptor set was obtained from an adult with an advanced solid tumor such as melanoma, head and neck, liver or kidney cancer.

This clone has just a few counts. The rearrangement links TRBV27 to TRBJ2-2, with 8 nucleotides matching TRBD2. This CDR3 has 20 amino acids. Germline V CDR1 and CDR2: MNHEY, SMNVEV (reference sequence). V lost 6 bases to trimming and J lost 9 bases; unmatched junction nucleotides: 27. In nucleotides, the CDR3 is TGTGCCAGCAGACGTAGTGGGATTGGTGTTCTAGCGGGCCGGTCCCGGGAGCTGTTTTTT. It encodes CASRRSGIGVLAGRSRELFF.

The rearrangement joins TRBV7-2 to TRBJ2-7; 9 nucleotides align to TRBD1. CDR3 length: 15 residues. The V and J ends lost 1 base and 4 bases, in that order; junction bases with no gene match: 5. Per the germline V gene, CDR1 is SGHTA and CDR2 is FQGNSA. CDR3 in DNA: TGTGCCAGCAGCTTAGACAGGGGGCGCGTGTACGAGCAGTACTTC. It translates to CASSLDRGRVYEQYF. The whole variable domain, filled in from reference TRBV7-2 and TRBJ2-7, reads GAGVSQSPSNKVTEKGKDVELRCDPISGHTALYWYRQSLGQGLEFLIYFQGNSAPDKSGLPSDRFSAERTGGSVSTLTIQRTQQEDSAVYLCASSLDRGRVYEQYFGPGTRLTVT.

The chain couples TRBV5-1 to TRBJ2-1, with TRBD2 identical over 12 bases. The V gene's germline CDR1 is SGHRS and CDR2 YFSETQ. Trimming cost V 0 bases and J 4 bases; bases outside gene matches: 2. The CDR3 contains 16 residues. CDR3 residues: CASSLAGTSGYNEQFF. For the CDR3, the DNA is TGCGCCAGCAGCTTGGCCGGGACTAGCGGGTACAATGAGCAGTTCTTC.

This clone was seen only a few times. The chain has TRBV18 and TRBJ2-7, with D possibly TRBD1 on 6 matching bases. From germline, CDR1 is KGHSH and CDR2 LQKENI. With 4 bases removed from V and 4 bases from J, the gap between germline ends came to 11 bases. The CDR3 length is 13 residues. The CDR3 loop reads CASSRERGYEQYF. CDR3 DNA: TGTGCCAGCTCACGGGAAAGGGGGTACGAGCAGTACTTC.

This chain links TRBV5-4 with TRBJ1-1, with D uncertain. The V end lost 0 bases, the J end lost 11 bases, and 14 bases lay between the germline ends. Germline V CDR1 and CDR2: SGHNT, YYREEE (reference sequence). The CDR3 has 13 amino acids. The CDR3 nucleotides read TGTGCCAGCAGCTTGGATCGTTTTGGAGAGGCTTTCTTT. Translating it yields CASSLDRFGEAFF.

The chain combines TRBV7-2 with TRBJ1-2, with D unresolved. Trimming shortened V by 7 bases and J by 0 bases, and 15 bases separated the two germline ends. The germline V gene has CDR1 SGHTA and CDR2 FQGNSA. This CDR3 region has 15 residues. In nucleotides, the CDR3 is TGTGCCAGCATTGAATCTGGGTGGACTAACTATGGCTACACCTTC. Amino acid sequence: CASIESGWTNYGYTF.

The chain links TRBV11-1 to TRBJ2-7; D is undetermined. This CDR3 has 14 residues. Germline-derived CDR1 and CDR2 are SGHAT and FQDESV (reference sequence). Trimming took off 3 bases at V and 5 bases at J, with 14 bases between the two ends. The CDR3 DNA follows: TGTGCCAGCAGCTTCCCCGGGTCAACTAACGAGCAGTACTTC. Translating gives CASSFPGSTNEQYF.

The chain combines TRBV10-3 with TRBJ1-1; D may be TRBD1 (5 bases). Germline loops: CDR1 ENHRY, CDR2 SYGVKD. This CDR3 is built from 14 residues. Trimming took off 8 bases at V and 3 bases at J, with 16 bases between the two ends. The CDR3 DNA sequence: TGTGCCATCTCACGTTCAGGGCTGGACACTGAAGCTTTCTTT. This codes for CAISRSGLDTEAFF.

In its sample, this clone was seen once. The CDR3 sequence: CASSPLAGGYEQYF. Written as DNA, the CDR3 is TGTGCCAGCAGCCCCCTAGCGGGAGGGTACGAGCAGTACTTC. The chain links TRBV5-6 to TRBJ2-7; the match to TRBD2 covers 12 bases. After removal of 4 bases from V and 4 bases from J, the junction contained 3 bases not matched to a gene. CDR1 and CDR2 (germline): SGHDT, YYEEEE. The CDR3 consists of 14 residues.

The J gene is TRBJ2-7, the V gene TRBV7-2, with D perhaps TRBD1 or TRBD2 (6 bases each). CDR1 SGHTA and CDR2 FQGNSA come from the germline V gene. Deletions cut 6 bases from V and 3 bases from J, with 21 bases between. CDR3 size: 16 residues. CDR3 region: CASSPGAGIGFYEQYF. The DNA of the CDR3 is TGTGCCAGCAGTCCGGGGGCGGGAATTGGATTCTACGAGCAGTACTTC.

The chain couples TRBV5-4 to TRBJ2-7; 8 bases match TRBD1. The CDR3 is made up of 15 amino acids. Germline assignment: CDR1 SGHNT and CDR2 YYREEE (reference sequence). With 3 bases clipped from V and 1 base from J, the junction kept 6 bases outside the gene matches. CDR3 in DNA: TGTGCCAGCAGCTCAAGGACAGGGATGTCCTACGAGCAGTACTTC. Its protein product is CASSSRTGMSYEQYF.

The J gene is TRBJ1-2, the V gene TRBV19; 9 bases align to TRBD1. Germline CDR1 and CDR2: LNHDA and SQIVND (reference sequence). The CDR3 spans 16 residues. V lost 5 bases, J lost 0 bases, and 7 bases stayed unmatched. The CDR3 region has the DNA TGTGCCAGTAGTTATGATGGACAGGGGCCTAACTATGGCTACACCTTC. It yields the protein CASSYDGQGPNYGYTF.

The rearrangement links TRBV5-1 to TRBJ2-1; D is possibly TRBD1 (6 bases). The V end was cut by 2 bases, the J end by 6 bases, with 6 bases between. This CDR3 contains 12 residues. The V gene's germline CDR1 is SGHRS and CDR2 YFSETQ. The CDR3 coding sequence is TGCGCCAGCAGCTTAGGGGGCAATGAGCAGTTCTTC. Its translation: CASSLGGNEQFF.

The chain has TRBV27 and TRBJ1-5, with 7 bases matching TRBD1. Trimming took 2 bases from V and 6 from J; bases not matched to a gene: 10. Germline CDR1 is MNHEY and CDR2 is SMNVEV (reference sequence). This CDR3 has 16 residues. Here the CDR3 DNA reads TGTGCCAGCAGTTTACTCGGACAGGCCCCCGGTCAGCCCCAGCATTTT. This sequence encodes CASSLLGQAPGQPQHF.

The chain has TRBV27 and TRBJ2-7; D gene uncertain. This CDR3 is built from 14 residues. V shed 0 bases and J shed 0 bases, with 6 bases lying between them. The germline CDR1 and CDR2 sequences are MNHEY and SMNVEV (reference sequence). This CDR3 reads CASSLSLSSYEQYF. The CDR3 region has the DNA TGTGCCAGCAGTTTATCTCTGAGCTCCTACGAGCAGTACTTC.

The rearrangement joins TRBV28 to TRBJ1-4; the match to TRBD1 covers 9 bases. With 5 bases clipped from V and 5 bases from J, the junction kept 6 bases outside the gene matches. The CDR3 loop spans 15 amino acids. Germline loops: CDR1 MDHEN, CDR2 SYDVKM. CDR3: CASSASTGGNEKLFF. DNA for the CDR3: TGTGCCAGCAGTGCATCGACAGGGGGAAATGAAAAACTGTTTTTT. The variable domain in full, with the rest retrieved from reference TRBV28 and TRBJ1-4, is DVKVTQSSRYLVKRTGEKVFLECVQDMDHENMFWYRQDPGLGLRLIYFSYDVKMKEKGDIPEGYSVSREKKERFSLILESASTNQTSMYLCASSASTGGNEKLFFGSGTQLSVL.

The chain uses TRBV30 and TRBJ1-4; maybe TRBD1 (5 bases). The CDR3 runs to 15 residues. Trimming took off 6 bases at V and 5 bases at J, with 19 bases between the two ends. From germline, CDR1 is GTSNPN and CDR2 SVGIG (reference sequence). The DNA for the CDR3 is TGTGCCTGCGCCCCGGAGACGGGACCGAATGAAAAACTGTTTTTT. Translated: CACAPETGPNEKLFF.

This chain connects TRBV7-9 to TRBJ2-7; a possible D gene is TRBD2 (5 bases). The CDR3 contains 15 residues. Trimming took 4 bases from V and 2 from J, leaving 15 bases between them. The germline CDR1 and CDR2 sequences are SEHNR and FQNEAQ (reference sequence). CDR3 residues: CASSSTNARPYEQYF. The CDR3 DNA is TGTGCCAGCAGCTCGACTAACGCCCGGCCCTACGAGCAGTACTTC.

The rearrangement links TRBV28 to TRBJ1-1; no reliable D call. V lost 2 bases to trimming and J lost 0 bases, with 10 bases between them. The CDR3 consists of 15 residues. CDR1 is MDHEN, CDR2 SYDVKM, per germline. CDR3 nucleotides: TGTGCCAGCAGTTTACCAGGATTCATGAACACTGAAGCTTTCTTT. It translates to CASSLPGFMNTEAFF.

The chain is built from TRBV18 and TRBJ2-1, with 7 bases matching TRBD1. V gave up 0 bases and J gave up 5 bases; unmatched junction bases: 4. The CDR3 runs to 15 residues. Germline lookup yields CDR1 KGHSH and CDR2 LQKENI. CDR3: CASSPPRQGHNEQFF. Here the CDR3 DNA reads TGTGCCAGCTCACCACCGCGACAGGGCCACAATGAGCAGTTCTTC.

This clone was seen a handful of times. This chain connects TRBV30 to TRBJ1-1; D ambiguous. The germline V gene has CDR1 GTSNPN and CDR2 SVGIG (reference sequence). V lost 0 bases to trimming and J lost 7 bases, with 15 bases between them. The CDR3 runs to 14 residues. The CDR3 region is CAWSVLGPVGEAFF. CDR3 coding DNA: TGTGCCTGGAGTGTACTGGGTCCGGTCGGTGAAGCTTTCTTT.

The V call is TRBV30, the J call TRBJ1-1, with unresolved D. Trimming shortened V by 2 bases and J by 0 bases, and 16 bases separated the two germline ends. This CDR3 comprises 16 residues. Germline CDR1 and CDR2: GTSNPN and SVGIG (reference sequence). CDR3 bases: TGTGCCTGGAGTTCATCGGGAGCCATCATGAACACTGAAGCTTTCTTT. It encodes CAWSSSGAIMNTEAFF.

This rearrangement joins TRBV5-1 to TRBJ2-5; 8 nucleotides align to TRBD2. From germline, CDR1 is SGHRS and CDR2 YFSETQ. V gave up 4 bases and J gave up 2 bases; unmatched junction bases: 4. The CDR3 runs 14 residues. The CDR3 sequence is CASSPVAGQETQYF. Written as DNA, the CDR3 is TGCGCCAGCAGCCCCGTAGCGGGGCAAGAGACCCAGTACTTC.

V is TRBV11-3 and J is TRBJ2-3; TRBD1 matches 10 bases. The CDR3 length is 14 residues. Looked up from germline, CDR1 is SGHNT and CDR2 is YENEEA. V dropped 5 bases and J dropped 5; count of bases not matched to a gene: 4. CDR3 region: CASSLGQGGDTQYF. In DNA form, the CDR3 reads TGTGCCAGCAGCCTCGGACAGGGGGGAGATACGCAGTATTTT.

The chain uses TRBV4-1 and TRBJ2-3; the match to TRBD2 covers 16 bases. The CDR3 has 21 residues. With 0 bases clipped from V and 0 bases from J, the junction kept 9 bases outside the gene matches. Germline V CDR1 and CDR2: MGHRA, YSYEKL. The CDR3 here is CASSQEFPGTSGRASTDTQYF. The CDR3 coding sequence is TGCGCCAGCAGCCAAGAATTTCCCGGGACTAGCGGGAGGGCCAGCACAGATACGCAGTATTTT.